This T cell receptor beta chain comes out of a study of shared clonotypes between healthy human individuals. General study findings and limits: Across subsets, estimated richness was generally greater for naive than for memory populations. In contrast to clonotypes shared by all four donors, non-shared clonotypes had lower generation probabilities.

The germline V and J ends were trimmed by 6 bases and 2 bases, with 17 bases remaining between them. CDR1 is LNHDA and CDR2 is SQIVND in the germline V gene (reference sequence). This CDR3 contains 16 residues. Data came from immunoSEQ multiplex PCR; TCRdb stores just in-frame clones and leaves some out. The profile shows 550,000 to 800,000 clones, roughly 91% of them singletons. Donors were healthy HIV-negative adults without recent acute infections or vaccinations. CD45RO+ cells joined CCR7-negative CD45RA+ TemRA cells to form CD8 memory. The count of this clone is one. Its target is not known. V and J are TRBV19 and TRBJ1-5; weak D call: TRBD1 (5 bases). The TCR originated in a man between 18 and 29 years old in good health. Some clones in this sample may be carry-over from other donors' samples. The sequenced material came from memory CD8+ T cells from PBMCs. Subset of the sample: CD45RO+ cells pooled with CCR7-negative TemRA cells. CDR3 in amino acids: CASRFHIQGGNQPQHF. The DNA for the CDR3 is TGTGCCAGTAGGTTTCACATCCAGGGCGGCAATCAGCCCCAGCATTTT.